This TCR beta chain was sequenced in a study of T cells in Graves' hyperthyroidism and ophthalmopathy. The investigators amplified TCR beta CDR3 regions from RNA transcripts. When the TCR CDR3 underwent first-round RT-PCR, the HTBI primer set was used. One entry per CDR3 protein, called by TCRdb with MiXCR from the multiplex PCR reads. The sample includes around 300,000 distinct CDR3 sequences, less than 30% of them seen just once. This clonotype was seen ten or more times. The CDR3 has 13 residues. Trimming shortened V by 4 bases and J by 6 bases, and 14 bases separated the two germline ends. Per germline, CDR1 SGDLS and CDR2 YYNGEE.

Sequences were obtained from blood. The TCR was taken from a man between 35 and 55 years old with Graves' hyperthyroidism that later progressed to Graves' ophthalmopathy. The J gene is TRBJ2-7, the V gene TRBV9; D tentatively fits TRBD1 or TRBD2 (5 bases each). CDR3 nucleotides: TGTGCCAGCAGCCCGAGACCGGGACCCGAGCAGTACTTC. It codes for CASSPRPGPEQYF.